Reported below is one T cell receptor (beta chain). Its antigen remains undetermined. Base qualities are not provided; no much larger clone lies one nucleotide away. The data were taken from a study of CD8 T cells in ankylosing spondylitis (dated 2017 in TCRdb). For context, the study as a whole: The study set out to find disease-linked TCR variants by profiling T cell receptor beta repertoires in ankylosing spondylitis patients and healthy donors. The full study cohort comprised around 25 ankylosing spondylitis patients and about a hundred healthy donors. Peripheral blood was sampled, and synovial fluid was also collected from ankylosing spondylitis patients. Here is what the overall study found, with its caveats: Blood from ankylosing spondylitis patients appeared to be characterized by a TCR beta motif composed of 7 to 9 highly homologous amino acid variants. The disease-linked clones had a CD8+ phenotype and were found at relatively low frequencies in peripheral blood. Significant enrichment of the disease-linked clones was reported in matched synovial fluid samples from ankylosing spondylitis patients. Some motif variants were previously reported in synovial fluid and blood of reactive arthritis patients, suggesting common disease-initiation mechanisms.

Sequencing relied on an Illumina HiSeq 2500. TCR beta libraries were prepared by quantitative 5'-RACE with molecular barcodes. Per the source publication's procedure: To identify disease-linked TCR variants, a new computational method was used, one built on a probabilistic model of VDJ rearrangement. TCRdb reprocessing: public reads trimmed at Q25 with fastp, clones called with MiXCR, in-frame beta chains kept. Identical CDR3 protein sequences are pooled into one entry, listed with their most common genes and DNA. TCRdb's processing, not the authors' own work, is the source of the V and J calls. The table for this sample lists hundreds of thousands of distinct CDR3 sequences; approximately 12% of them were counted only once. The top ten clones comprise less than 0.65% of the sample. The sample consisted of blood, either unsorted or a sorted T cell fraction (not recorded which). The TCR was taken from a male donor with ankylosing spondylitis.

The CDR3 is CASSLAGTRSSYEQYF. Read as DNA, the sequence is TGTGCCAGCAGCTTAGCGGGAACGCGTAGCTCCTACGAGCAGTACTTC. The chain employs TRBV7-2 and TRBJ2-7, with an unclear D gene assignment. CDR1 and CDR2, per the germline V gene, are SGHTA and FQGNSA. From cysteine to phenylalanine, the CDR3 is 16 amino acids long. Solely the CDR3 DNA is kept, with 48 bases framed from the first base. V is cut by 0 bases and J by 0 bases, and the space between the germline ends is 12 bases.